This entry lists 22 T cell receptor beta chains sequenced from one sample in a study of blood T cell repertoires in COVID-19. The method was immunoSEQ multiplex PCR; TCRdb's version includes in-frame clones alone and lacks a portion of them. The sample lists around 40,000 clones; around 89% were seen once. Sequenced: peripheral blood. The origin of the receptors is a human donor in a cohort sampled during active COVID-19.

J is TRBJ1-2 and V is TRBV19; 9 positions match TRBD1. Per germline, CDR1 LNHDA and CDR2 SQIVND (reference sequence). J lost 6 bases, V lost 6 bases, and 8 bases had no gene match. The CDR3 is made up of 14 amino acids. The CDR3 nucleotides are TGTGCCAGTAGCCCGGGACAGGGCTTTAATGGCTACACCTTC. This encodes CASSPGQGFNGYTF.

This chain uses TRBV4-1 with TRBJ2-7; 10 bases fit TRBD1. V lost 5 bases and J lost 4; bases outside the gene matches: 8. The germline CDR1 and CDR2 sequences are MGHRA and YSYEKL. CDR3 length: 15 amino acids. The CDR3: CASSDRDRGPYEQYF. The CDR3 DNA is TGCGCCAGCAGCGACCGGGACAGGGGCCCTTACGAGCAGTACTTC.

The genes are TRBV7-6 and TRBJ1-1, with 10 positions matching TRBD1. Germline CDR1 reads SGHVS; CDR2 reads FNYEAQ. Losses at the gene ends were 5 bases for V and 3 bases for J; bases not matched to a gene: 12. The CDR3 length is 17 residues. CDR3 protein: CASSPGPGTGVDTEAFF. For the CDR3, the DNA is TGTGCCAGCAGCCCAGGTCCCGGGACAGGGGTAGACACTGAAGCTTTCTTT.

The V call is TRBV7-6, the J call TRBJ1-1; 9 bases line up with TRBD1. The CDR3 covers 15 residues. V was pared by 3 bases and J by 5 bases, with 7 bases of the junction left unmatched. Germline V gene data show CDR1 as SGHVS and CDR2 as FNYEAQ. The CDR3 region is CASSLWTGARTEAFF. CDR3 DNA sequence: TGTGCCAGCAGCTTGTGGACAGGGGCGCGGACTGAAGCTTTCTTT.

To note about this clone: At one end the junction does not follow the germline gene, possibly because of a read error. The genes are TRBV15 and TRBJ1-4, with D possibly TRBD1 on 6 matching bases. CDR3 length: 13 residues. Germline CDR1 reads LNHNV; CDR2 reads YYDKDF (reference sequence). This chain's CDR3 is CATSRDPGREGVF. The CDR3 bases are TGTGCCACCAGCAGAGATCCGGGCAGGGAGGGGGTCTTT. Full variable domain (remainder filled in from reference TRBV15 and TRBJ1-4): DAMVIQNPRYQVTQFGKPVTLSCSQTLNHNVMYWYQQKSSQAPKLLFHYYDKDFNNEADTPDNFQSRRPNTSFCFLDIRSPGLGDTAMYLCATSRDPGREGVFGSGTQLSVL.

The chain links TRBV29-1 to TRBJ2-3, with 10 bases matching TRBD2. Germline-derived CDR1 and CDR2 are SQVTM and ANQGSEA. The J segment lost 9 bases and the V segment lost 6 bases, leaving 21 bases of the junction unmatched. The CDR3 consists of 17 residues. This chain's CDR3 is CSVRLAGVPLPMGTQYF. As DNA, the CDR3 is TGCAGCGTCCGGCTAGCGGGGGTACCTCTCCCGATGGGAACGCAGTATTTT.

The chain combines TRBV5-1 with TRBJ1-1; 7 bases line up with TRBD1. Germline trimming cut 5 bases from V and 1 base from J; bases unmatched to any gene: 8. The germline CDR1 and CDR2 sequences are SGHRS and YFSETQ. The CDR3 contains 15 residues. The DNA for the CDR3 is TGCGCCAGCAGTTTCGACAGGGACGGGAACACTGAAGCTTTCTTT. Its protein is CASSFDRDGNTEAFF.

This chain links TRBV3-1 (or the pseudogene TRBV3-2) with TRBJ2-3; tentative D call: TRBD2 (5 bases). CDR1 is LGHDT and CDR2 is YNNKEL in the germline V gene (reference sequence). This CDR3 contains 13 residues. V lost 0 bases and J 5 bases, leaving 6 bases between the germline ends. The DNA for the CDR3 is TGTGCCAGCAGCCAAGATGCGGGAGATACGCAGTATTTT. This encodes CASSQDAGDTQYF.

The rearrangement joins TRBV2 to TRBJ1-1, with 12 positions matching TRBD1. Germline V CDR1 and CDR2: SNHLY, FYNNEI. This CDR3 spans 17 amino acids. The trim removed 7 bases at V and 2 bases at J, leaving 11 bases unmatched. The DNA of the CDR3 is TGTGCCAGCACCCCTACCGGGGACAGGGGGCTTAACACTGAAGCTTTCTTT. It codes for CASTPTGDRGLNTEAFF.

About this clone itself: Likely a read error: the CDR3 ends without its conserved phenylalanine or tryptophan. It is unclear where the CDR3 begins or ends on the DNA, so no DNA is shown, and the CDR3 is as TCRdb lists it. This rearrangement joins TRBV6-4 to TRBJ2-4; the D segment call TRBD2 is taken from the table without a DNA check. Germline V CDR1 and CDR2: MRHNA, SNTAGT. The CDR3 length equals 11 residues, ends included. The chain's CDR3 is CASSAEYNYRL.

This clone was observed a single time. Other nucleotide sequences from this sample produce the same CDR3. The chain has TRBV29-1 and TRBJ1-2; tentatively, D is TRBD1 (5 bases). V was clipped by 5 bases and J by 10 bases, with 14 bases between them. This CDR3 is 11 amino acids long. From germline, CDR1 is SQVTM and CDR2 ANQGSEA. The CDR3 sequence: CSVPGTGAYTF. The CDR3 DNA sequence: TGCAGCGTTCCAGGTACAGGCGCCTACACCTTC. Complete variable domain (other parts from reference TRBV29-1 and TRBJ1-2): SAVISQKPSRDICQRGTSLTIQCQVDSQVTMMFWYRQQPGQSLTLIATANQGSEATYESGFVIDKFPISRPNLTFSTLTVSNMSPEDSSIYLCSVPGTGAYTFGSGTRLTVV.

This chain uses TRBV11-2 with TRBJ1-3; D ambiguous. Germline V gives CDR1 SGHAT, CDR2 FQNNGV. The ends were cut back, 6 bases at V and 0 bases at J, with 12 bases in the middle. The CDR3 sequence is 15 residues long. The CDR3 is CASRSRLSSGNTIYF. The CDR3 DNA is TGTGCCAGCAGATCCAGACTTAGCTCTGGAAACACCATATATTTT.

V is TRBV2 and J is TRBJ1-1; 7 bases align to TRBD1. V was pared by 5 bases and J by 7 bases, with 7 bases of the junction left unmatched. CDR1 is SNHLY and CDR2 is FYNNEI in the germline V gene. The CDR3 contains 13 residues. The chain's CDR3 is CASSRQGKVEAFF. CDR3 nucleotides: TGTGCCAGCAGTCGACAGGGAAAGGTTGAAGCTTTCTTT.

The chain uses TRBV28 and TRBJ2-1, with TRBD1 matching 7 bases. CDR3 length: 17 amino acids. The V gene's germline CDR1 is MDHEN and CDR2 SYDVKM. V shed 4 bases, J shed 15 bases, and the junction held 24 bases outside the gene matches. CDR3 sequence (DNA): TGTGCCAGCAGTTCTGTTTTCACGGGACAGTATGGGCCCTCGACGTTCTTC. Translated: CASSSVFTGQYGPSTFF.

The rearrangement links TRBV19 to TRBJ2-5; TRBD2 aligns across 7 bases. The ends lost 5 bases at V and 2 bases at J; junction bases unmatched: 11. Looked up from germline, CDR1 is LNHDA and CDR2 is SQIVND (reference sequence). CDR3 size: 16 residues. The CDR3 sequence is CASSSARLAEQETQYF. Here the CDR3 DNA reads TGTGCCAGTAGTTCGGCGAGGCTAGCGGAACAAGAGACCCAGTACTTC.

The CDR3 reads CASSLGPSPLHF. The CDR3 DNA sequence: TGTGCCAGCAGTTTAGGGCCATCACCCCTCCACTTT. The rearrangement links TRBV27 to TRBJ1-6; the D is unclear. The V end was cut by 2 bases, the J end by 10 bases, with 6 bases between. The CDR3 spans 12 residues. The germline CDR1 and CDR2 sequences are MNHEY and SMNVEV (reference sequence).

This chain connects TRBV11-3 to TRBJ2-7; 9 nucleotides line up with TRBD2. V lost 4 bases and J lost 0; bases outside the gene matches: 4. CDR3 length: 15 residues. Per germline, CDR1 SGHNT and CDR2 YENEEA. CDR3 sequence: CASSSGSGSSYEQYF. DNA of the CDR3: TGTGCCAGCAGCTCAGGTAGCGGGAGCTCCTACGAGCAGTACTTC.

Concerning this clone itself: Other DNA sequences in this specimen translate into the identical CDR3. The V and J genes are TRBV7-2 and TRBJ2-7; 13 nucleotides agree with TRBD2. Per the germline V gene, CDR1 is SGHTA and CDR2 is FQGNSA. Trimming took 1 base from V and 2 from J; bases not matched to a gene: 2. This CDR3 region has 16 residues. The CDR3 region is CASSLGLAGGTYEQYF. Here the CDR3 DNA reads TGTGCCAGCAGCTTAGGACTAGCGGGGGGTACCTACGAGCAGTACTTC.

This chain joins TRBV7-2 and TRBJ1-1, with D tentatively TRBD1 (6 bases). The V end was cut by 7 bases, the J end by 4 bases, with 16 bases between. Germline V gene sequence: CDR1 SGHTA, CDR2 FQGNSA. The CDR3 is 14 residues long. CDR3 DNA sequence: TGTGCCAGCAACCAACAGGGATTTGGCACTGAAGCTTTCTTT. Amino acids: CASNQQGFGTEAFF.

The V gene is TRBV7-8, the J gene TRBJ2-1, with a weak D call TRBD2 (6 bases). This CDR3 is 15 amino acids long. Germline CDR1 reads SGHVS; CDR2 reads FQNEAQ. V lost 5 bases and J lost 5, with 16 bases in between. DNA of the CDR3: TGTGCCAGCAGCCCTCTTCGTCGGGAGAACAATGAGCAGTTCTTC. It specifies CASSPLRRENNEQFF.

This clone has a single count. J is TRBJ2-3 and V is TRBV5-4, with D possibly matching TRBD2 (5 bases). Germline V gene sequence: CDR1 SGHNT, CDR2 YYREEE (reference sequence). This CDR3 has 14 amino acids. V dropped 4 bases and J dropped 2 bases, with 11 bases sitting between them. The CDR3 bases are TGTGCCAGCAGCCTGGACTCGTACACAGATACGCAGTATTTT. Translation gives CASSLDSYTDTQYF.

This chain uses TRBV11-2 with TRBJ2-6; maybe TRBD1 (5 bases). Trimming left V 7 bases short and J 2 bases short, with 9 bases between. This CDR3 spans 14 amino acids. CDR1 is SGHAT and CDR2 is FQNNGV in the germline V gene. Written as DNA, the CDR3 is TGTGCCAGCACCAGGGTCGCTGGGGCCAACGTCCTGACTTTC. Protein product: CASTRVAGANVLTF.